This TCR beta chain was sequenced for a study of T-cell reconstitution after alpha-beta-depleted transplantation in children. This CDR3 region has 13 residues. Losses at the gene ends were 6 bases for V and 1 base for J; bases not matched to a gene: 5. Germline CDR1 is DFQATT and CDR2 is SNEGSKA (reference sequence). Researchers prepared the TCRbeta library using unique molecular identifiers, the study reports. TCRdb re-derived calls from the PCR reads in MiXCR, one entry per CDR3 protein. The sample carries about 70,000 distinct CDR3 sequences, 9.5% to 13% recorded once. Study-level results: At day 60, the high TCRbeta diversity found in some patients originated from recipient T cells and thymic progenitors that had survived. T-cell counts and diversity at one year following transplant were attributed mainly to newly produced T cells. Where alpha-beta T cells came from about two months after transplant was reportedly several hundred expanded graft clones.

This clonotype was recorded at least ten times. What it binds is unknown. Sequenced here: PBMCs, sampled before TCRalphabeta/CD19-depleted stem cell transplant. The genes are TRBV20-1 and TRBJ2-7; 8 bases fit TRBD1. The sequence came from a boy aged 5-17 years with acute myeloid leukemia, due to receive a stem cell transplant. CDR3 amino acids: CSARRTGSYEQYF. The CDR3 region has the DNA TGCAGTGCCCGACGGACAGGGTCCTACGAGCAGTACTTC.